The T cell receptor (beta chain) described here comes from a study of cytomegalovirus exposure and HLA in healthy donors. Study at large: The same platform used for the roughly 610 first-cohort repertoires was also used for the approximately 120 validation repertoires, as a later analysis reported.

Measured with immunoSEQ multiplex PCR; TCRdb has only the in-frame clones, and not every one. The top ten hold 5.7% of the sample, which has fewer than 200,000 clones, 70% to 90% seen once. This clone was seen a few times. As yet, its antigen is unknown. CDR3 length: 14 amino acids. Findings of the study overall: The study listed 164 cytomegalovirus-associated TCR beta chains. The authors confirmed in vitro that a few CMV-associated chains were specific for CMV antigens.

This receptor was obtained from a young woman in good health and CMV-seronegative. The specimen sequenced was PBMCs. The chain couples TRBV12-2 to TRBJ2-7; TRBD2, the D gene given by the table, was not confirmed from the DNA. TRBV12-2 is a documented pseudogene. The CDR3 region is CASRLLPFPLGQYF. CDR3 DNA: TGTGCAAGTCGCTTACTCCCTTTCCCCCTAGGGCAGTACTTC.